This T cell receptor (beta chain) is drawn from a study of identical twins. The study, taken as a whole, reports: Memory repertoires lacked the insertion deficit that abundant cord blood beta clonotypes showed.

The CDR3 contains 15 residues. CDR1 and CDR2 (germline): MNHEY, SMNVEV (reference sequence). Deletions cut 2 bases from V and 4 bases from J, with 14 bases between. Each CDR3 protein gets one entry after TCRdb re-called the 5' RACE reads with MiXCR. The sample has 200,000 to 250,000 distinct CDR3 sequences, 6% to 9% seen once; the top ten hold less than 2.5%. As to this clonotype: Its cognate antigen is unknown.

The sample also formed part of further work on yellow fever vaccine responses in identical twins. That source adds: It has been reported that, in twins, the vaccine T cell response seemed partly convergent and partly personalized.

Sequenced: memory (CD45RO+) T cells sorted from blood. The chain couples TRBV27 to TRBJ1-1; D is unclear. This TCR was sampled from a woman aged 18-30 years in good health. This CDR3 reads CASSLDWGRGTEAFF. DNA of the CDR3: TGTGCCAGCAGTTTAGACTGGGGTCGGGGCACTGAAGCTTTCTTT.